One T cell receptor beta chain is described in this entry. Its specificity is unknown. This CDR3 contains 15 residues. CDR1 is SGHRS, CDR2 YFSETQ, per germline. The junction had 9 bases not matched to a gene; V was cut back by 4 bases and J by 4 bases. Healthy donors had no documented immune events, such as infections, while sampled. The entry originates in a study of identifying expanded T cells in peripheral blood. Study-wide results and caveats: Across healthy donors, higher total template counts meant significantly greater approximately 2-week count variance. Technical replicates showed about 1.1 changed clones; roughly two weeks around 15; four weeks 19.

Profiling relied on immunoSEQ multiplex PCR, and the TCRdb table lists in-frame clones only, not all of them. The table has about 86,000 clones, around 90% seen once. This receptor was identified in a person aged 18 to 75 in good health. The sequenced sample was blood. The V call is TRBV5-1, the J call TRBJ2-5; 8 nucleotides agree with TRBD2. CDR3 sequence: CASSPGASGGETQYF. DNA of the CDR3: TGCGCCAGCAGCCCGGGGGCCAGCGGGGGAGAGACCCAGTACTTC.